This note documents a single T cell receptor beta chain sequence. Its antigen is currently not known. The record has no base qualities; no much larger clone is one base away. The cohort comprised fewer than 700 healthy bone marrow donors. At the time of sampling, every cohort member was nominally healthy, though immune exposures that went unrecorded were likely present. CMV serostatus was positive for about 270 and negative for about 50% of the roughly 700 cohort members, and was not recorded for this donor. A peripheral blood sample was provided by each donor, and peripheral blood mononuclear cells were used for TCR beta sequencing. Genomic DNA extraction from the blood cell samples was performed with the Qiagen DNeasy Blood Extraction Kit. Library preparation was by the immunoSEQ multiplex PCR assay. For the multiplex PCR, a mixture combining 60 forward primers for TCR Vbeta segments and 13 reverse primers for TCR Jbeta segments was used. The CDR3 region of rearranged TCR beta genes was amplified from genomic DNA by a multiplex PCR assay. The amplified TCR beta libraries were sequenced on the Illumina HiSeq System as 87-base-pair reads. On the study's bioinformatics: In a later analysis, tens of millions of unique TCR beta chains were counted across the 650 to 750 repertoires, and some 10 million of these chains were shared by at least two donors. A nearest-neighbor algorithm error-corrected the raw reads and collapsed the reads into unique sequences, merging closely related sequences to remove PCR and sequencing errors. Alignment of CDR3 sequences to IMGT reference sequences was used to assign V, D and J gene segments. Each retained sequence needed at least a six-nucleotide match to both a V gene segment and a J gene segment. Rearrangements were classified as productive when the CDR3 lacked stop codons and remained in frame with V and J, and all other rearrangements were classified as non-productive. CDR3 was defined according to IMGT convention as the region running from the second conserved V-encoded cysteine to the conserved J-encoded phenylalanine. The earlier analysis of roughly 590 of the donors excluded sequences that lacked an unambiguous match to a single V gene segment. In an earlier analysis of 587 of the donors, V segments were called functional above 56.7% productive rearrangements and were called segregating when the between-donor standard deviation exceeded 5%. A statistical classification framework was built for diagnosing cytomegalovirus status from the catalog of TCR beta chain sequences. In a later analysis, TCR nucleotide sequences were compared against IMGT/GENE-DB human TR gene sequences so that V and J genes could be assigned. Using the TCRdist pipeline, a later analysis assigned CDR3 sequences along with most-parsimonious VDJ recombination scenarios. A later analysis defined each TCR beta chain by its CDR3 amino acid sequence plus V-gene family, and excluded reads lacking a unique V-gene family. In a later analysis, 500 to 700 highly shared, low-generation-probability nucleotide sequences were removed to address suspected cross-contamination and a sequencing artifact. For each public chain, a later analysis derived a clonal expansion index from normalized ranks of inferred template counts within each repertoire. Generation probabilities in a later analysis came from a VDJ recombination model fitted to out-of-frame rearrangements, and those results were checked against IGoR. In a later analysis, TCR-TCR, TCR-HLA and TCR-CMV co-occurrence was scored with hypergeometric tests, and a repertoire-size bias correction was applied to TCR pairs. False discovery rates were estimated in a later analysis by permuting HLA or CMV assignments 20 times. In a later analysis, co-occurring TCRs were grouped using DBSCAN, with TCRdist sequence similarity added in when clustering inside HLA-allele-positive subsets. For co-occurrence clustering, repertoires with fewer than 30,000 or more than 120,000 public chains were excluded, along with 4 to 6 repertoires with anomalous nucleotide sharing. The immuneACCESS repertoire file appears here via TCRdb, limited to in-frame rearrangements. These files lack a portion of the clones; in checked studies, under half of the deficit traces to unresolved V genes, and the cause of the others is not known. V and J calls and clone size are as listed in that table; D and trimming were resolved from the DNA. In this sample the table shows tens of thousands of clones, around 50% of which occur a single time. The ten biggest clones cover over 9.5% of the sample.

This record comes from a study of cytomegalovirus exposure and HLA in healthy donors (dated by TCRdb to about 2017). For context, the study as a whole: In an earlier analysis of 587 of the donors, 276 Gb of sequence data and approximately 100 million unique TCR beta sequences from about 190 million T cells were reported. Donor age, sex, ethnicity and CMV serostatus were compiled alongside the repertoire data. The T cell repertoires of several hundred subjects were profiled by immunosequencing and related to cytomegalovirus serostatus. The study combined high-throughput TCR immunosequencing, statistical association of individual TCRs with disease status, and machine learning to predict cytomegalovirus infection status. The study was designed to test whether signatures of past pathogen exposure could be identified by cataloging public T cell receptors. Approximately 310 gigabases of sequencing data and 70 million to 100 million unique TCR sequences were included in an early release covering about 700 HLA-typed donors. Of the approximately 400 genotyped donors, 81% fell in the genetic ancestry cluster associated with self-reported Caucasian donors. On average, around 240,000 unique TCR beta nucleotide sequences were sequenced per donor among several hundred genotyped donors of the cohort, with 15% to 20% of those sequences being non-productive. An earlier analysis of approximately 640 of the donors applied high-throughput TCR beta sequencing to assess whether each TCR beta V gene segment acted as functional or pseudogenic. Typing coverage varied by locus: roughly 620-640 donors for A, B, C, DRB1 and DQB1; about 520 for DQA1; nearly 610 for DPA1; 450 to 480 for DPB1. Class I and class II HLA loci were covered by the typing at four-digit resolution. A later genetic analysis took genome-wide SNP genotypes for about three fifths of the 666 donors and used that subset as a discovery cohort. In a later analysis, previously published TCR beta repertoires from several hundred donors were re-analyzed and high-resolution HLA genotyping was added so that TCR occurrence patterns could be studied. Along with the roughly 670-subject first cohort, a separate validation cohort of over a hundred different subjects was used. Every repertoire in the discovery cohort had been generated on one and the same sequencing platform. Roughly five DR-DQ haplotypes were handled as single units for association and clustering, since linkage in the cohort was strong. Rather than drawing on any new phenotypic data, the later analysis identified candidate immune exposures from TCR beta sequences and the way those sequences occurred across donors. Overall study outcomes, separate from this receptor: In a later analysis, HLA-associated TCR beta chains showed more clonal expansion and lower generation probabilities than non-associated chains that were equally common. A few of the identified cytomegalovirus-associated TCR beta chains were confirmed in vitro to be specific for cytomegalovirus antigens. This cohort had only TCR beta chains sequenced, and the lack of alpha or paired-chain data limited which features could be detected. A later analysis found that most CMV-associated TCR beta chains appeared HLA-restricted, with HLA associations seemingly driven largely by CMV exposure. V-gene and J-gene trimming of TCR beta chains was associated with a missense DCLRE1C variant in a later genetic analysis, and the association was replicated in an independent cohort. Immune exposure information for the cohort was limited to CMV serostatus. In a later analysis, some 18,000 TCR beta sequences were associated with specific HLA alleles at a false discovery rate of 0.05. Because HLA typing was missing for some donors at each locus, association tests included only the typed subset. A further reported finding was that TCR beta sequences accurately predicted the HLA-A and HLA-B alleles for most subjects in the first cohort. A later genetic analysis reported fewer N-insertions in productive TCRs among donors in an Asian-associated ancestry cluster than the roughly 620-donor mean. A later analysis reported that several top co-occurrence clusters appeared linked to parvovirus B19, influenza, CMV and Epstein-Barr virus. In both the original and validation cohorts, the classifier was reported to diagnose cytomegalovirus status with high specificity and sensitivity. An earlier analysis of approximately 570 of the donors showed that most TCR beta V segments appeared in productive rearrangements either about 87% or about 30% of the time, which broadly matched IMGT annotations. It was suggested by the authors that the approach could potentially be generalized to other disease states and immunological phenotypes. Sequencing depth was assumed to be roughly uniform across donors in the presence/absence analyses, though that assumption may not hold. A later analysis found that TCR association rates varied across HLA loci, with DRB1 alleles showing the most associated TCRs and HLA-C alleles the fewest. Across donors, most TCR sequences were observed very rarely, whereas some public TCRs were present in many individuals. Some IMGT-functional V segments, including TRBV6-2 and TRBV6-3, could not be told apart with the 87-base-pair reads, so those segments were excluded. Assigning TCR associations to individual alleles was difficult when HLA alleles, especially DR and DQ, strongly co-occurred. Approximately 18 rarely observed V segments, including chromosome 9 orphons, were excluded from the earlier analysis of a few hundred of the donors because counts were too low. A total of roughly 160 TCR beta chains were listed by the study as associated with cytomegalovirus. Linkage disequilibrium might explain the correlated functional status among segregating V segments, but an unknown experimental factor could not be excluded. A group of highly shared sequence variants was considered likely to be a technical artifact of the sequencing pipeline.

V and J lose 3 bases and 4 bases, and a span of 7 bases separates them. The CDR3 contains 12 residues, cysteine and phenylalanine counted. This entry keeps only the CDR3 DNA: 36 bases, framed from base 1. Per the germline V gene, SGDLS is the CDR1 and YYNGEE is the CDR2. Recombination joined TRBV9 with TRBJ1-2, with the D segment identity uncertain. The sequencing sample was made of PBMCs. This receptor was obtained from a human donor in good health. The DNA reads TGTGCCAGCAGCGGTGTTAGCTATGGCTACACCTTC. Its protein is CASSGVSYGYTF.